Reported below is one TCR beta chain. Its antigen is unknown. V was trimmed by 10 bases and J by 0 bases, leaving 11 bases between them. Germline-derived CDR1 and CDR2 are MRHNA and SNTAGT. The length of the CDR3 is 13 residues. The data were obtained in a study of vaccination effects on CD4 cells after COVID-19. Background on the study: Cultivation was performed at a few million PBMC per well with 8.5 to 10 IU/ml IL-2 and approximately 10 ug/ml peptides added.

Isolation of CD4+ T cells took place after nine to ten days of culture. The authors exchanged half the medium for IL-2 medium on days 3 and 7. Libraries were prepared by immunoSEQ multiplex PCR; TCRdb keeps only in-frame clonotypes and omits some of them. The data hold roughly 68,000 clones, with approximately 72% observed a single time. This sequence was found in a human donor who had a prior SARS-CoV-2 infection. Specimen: CD4+ T cells from PBMCs cultured without peptide, collected before COVID-19 vaccination. The genes are TRBV6-4 and TRBJ2-3; D remains unclear. Here the CDR3 reads CANLKTSTDTQYF. Written as DNA, the CDR3 is TGTGCCAACCTAAAAACCAGCACAGATACGCAGTATTTT.